The sequence of this TCR beta chain was determined in a study of blood T cell repertoires in COVID-19. For the study at large: Sites in the United States, Italy and Spain provided acute and convalescent COVID-19 samples. Sources were T cells, B-cell-depleted T cells, or PBMCs; the material itself was cDNA or gDNA.

Original processing methods: Estimation of nucleated cell counts relied on the amplification of reference gene primers. Profiled with immunoSEQ multiplex PCR; TCRdb holds only in-frame clones, not every one. V and J calls and clone size are those listed in that table; D and trimming were worked out from the DNA. The sample includes under 25,000 clones, over 75% of them seen just once. This TCR came from a woman of 80 years or more with acute or convalescent COVID-19. The material sequenced was peripheral blood.

CDR3 nucleotide sequence: TGCGCCAGCAGCGGTGGACAGTTGAACACTGAAGCTTTCTTT. The encoded protein is CASSGGQLNTEAFF. The chain carries TRBV5-1 and TRBJ1-1; D may be TRBD1 (6 bases). The CDR3 runs 14 residues. Germline V CDR1 and CDR2: SGHRS, YFSETQ. The V end lost 4 bases, the J end lost 0 bases, and 10 bases lay between the germline ends.